The rows below give T cell receptor beta chains drawn from one sample of a study of OX40 agonist ivuxolimab in advanced cancers. TCRdb's table, derived via immunoSEQ multiplex PCR, lists solely in-frame clones and lacks some. The table has about 34,000 clones, around 81% seen once; the top ten hold over 1.1%. The specimen comprised CD4+ or CD8+ T cells sorted from blood, sampled in a trial of the OX40 agonist ivuxolimab. These receptors were collected from an adult with an advanced solid tumor such as melanoma, head and neck, liver or kidney cancer. CDR3s include the opening cysteine and the closing phenylalanine or tryptophan. D genes are given only for firm matches. Not all rows give a size; the values are once, few, many and, for expanded clones, a class.

TRBV7-3	TRBJ2-2	.	TRBD1	CASSPRGTVNTGELFF	TGTGCCAGCAGCCCAAGAGGGACAGTGAACACCGGGGAGCTGTTTTTT
TRBV25-1	TRBJ2-3	.	TRBD2	CASSPRMTAGGTDTQYF	TGTGCCAGCAGTCCCCGAATGACAGCGGGAGGCACAGATACGCAGTATTTT
TRBV5-1	TRBJ1-2	.	.	CASSQVEGGGYTF	TGCGCCAGCAGCCAGGTTGAGGGCGGAGGCTACACCTTC
TRBV19	TRBJ2-5	.	TRBD2	CASSRTSGVQETQYF	TGTGCCAGTAGTAGGACTAGCGGGGTCCAAGAGACCCAGTACTTC
TRBV28	TRBJ2-7	few	TRBD1	CASSHGTGVYYEQYF	TGTGCCAGCAGTCATGGGACAGGGGTGTACTACGAGCAGTACTTC
TRBV2	TRBJ2-5	.	.	CASSESSGVETQYF	TGTGCCAGCAGTGAATCCTCGGGGGTGGAGACCCAGTACTTC
TRBV6-6	TRBJ1-5	.	.	CASSYGGSNQPQHF	TGTGCCAGCAGTTACGGGGGGAGCAATCAGCCCCAGCATTTT
TRBV27	TRBJ2-5	.	TRBD2	CASSSLSGGGGETQYF	TGTGCCAGCAGTTCTCTATCCGGGGGGGGCGGAGAGACCCAGTACTTC
TRBV5-5	TRBJ2-3	.	.	CASSYRRTTSTDTQYF	TGTGCCAGCAGCTATCGGCGAACAACATCCACAGATACGCAGTATTTT
TRBV7-9	TRBJ2-6	few	TRBD1	CASSLEDRGRANVLTF	TGTGCCAGCAGCTTAGAGGACAGGGGTCGGGCCAACGTCCTGACTTTC
TRBV5-8	TRBJ2-7	.	.	CASSLGGGASEQYF	TGTGCCAGCAGCTTGGGTGGGGGCGCCTCCGAGCAGTACTTC
TRBV6-1	TRBJ1-2	.	.	CASRDSLNYGYTF	TGTGCCAGCAGAGACTCACTTAACTATGGCTACACCTTC
TRBV10-3	TRBJ2-1	.	TRBD2	CAISVTSGSDNEQFF	TGTGCCATCAGTGTTACTAGCGGGAGTGACAATGAGCAGTTCTTC
TRBV4-3	TRBJ2-7	.	TRBD1	CASSQRTGAYEQYF	TGCGCCAGCAGCCAAAGGACAGGTGCCTACGAGCAGTACTTC
TRBV29-1	TRBJ1-2	.	TRBD1	CSVDTPPGTEFYGYTF	TGCAGCGTCGATACACCGCCCGGGACAGAGTTCTATGGCTACACCTTC
TRBV10-1	TRBJ2-1	.	.	CASSERREGKYEQFF	TGCGCCAGCAGTGAACGTCGGGAAGGAAAATATGAGCAGTTCTTC
TRBV20-1	TRBJ2-5	.	.	CSALEETQYF	TGCAGTGCCCTCGAGGAGACCCAGTACTTC
TRBV6-5	TRBJ1-2	.	.	CASSPHGGGYTF	TGTGCCAGCAGTCCCCACGGGGGTGGCTACACCTTC
TRBV5-8	TRBJ2-1	.	.	CASSLILGVNEQFF	TGTGCCAGCAGCTTAATCCTCGGGGTGAATGAGCAGTTCTTC
TRBV28	TRBJ1-2	.	TRBD1	CASSSNRGCTF	TGTGCCAGCAGCTCCAACAGGGGTTGCACCTTC
TRBV19	TRBJ1-5	.	.	CASSMGRGGPNQPQHF	TGTGCCAGTAGTATGGGACGGGGGGGCCCAAATCAGCCCCAGCATTTT
TRBV6-6	TRBJ2-1	few	TRBD1	CASSSGTGNINEQFF	TGTGCCAGCAGCTCCGGGACAGGGAATATCAATGAGCAGTTCTTC
TRBV15	TRBJ1-2	.	.	CATSRDGWGGYTF	TGTGCCACCAGCAGAGACGGGTGGGGAGGCTACACCTTC
TRBV5-6	TRBJ2-7	.	.	CASSQGTGFPYEQYF	TGTGCCAGCAGCCAGGGGACTGGATTCCCCTACGAGCAGTACTTC
TRBV4-1	TRBJ2-7	.	.	CASSQNSGNSYEQYF	TGCGCCAGCAGTCAAAACTCCGGGAACTCCTACGAGCAGTACTTC
TRBV4-3	TRBJ2-3	.	.	CASSQITGSDTQYF	TGCGCCAGCAGCCAGATAACAGGCTCAGATACGCAGTATTTT
TRBV19	TRBJ2-3	.	TRBD1	CASSFPGQGKSDTQYF	TGTGCCAGTAGTTTCCCGGGACAGGGGAAGTCAGATACGCAGTATTTT
TRBV19	TRBJ1-1	few	TRBD1	CASSIRDRAEAFF	TGTGCCAGTAGTATTAGGGACAGGGCTGAAGCTTTCTTT
TRBV27	TRBJ2-7	few	.	CASSLMGSGDEQYF	TGTGCCAGCAGTTTAATGGGGTCAGGGGACGAGCAGTACTTC